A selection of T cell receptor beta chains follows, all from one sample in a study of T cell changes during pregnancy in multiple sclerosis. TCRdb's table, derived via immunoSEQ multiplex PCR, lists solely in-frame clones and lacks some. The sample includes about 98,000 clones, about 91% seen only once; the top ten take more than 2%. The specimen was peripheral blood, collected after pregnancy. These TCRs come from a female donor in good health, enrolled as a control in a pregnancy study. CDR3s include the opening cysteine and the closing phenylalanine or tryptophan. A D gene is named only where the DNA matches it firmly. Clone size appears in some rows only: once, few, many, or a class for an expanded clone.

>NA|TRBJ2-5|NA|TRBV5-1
CASGTSPPVKETQYF
TGCGCCAGCGGAACTAGCCCACCCGTCAAAGAGACCCAGTACTTC
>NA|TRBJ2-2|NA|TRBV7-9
CASSLEVGVNTGELFF
TGTGCCAGCAGCTTAGAAGTGGGAGTGAACACCGGGGAGCTGTTTTTT
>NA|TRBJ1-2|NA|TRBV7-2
CASGRQGSLSGGYTF
TGTGCCAGCGGTCGGCAGGGATCGCTATCCGGCGGCTACACCTTC
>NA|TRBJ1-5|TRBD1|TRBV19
CASSAPGGYQPQHF
TGTGCCAGTAGTGCCCCAGGGGGCTACCAGCCCCAGCATTTT
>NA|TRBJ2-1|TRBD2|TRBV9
CASSATSGRYNEQFF
TGTGCCAGCAGCGCGACTAGCGGGAGATACAATGAGCAGTTCTTC
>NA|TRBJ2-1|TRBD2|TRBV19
CASSMDPTSGPRGEQFF
TGTGCCAGTAGTATGGACCCGACTAGCGGGCCCAGGGGTGAGCAGTTCTTC
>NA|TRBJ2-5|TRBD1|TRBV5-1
CASSPFGQEALQETQYF
TGCGCCAGCAGCCCCTTCGGACAGGAGGCTTTACAAGAGACCCAGTACTTC
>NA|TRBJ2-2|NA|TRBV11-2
CASSFRGAGTGELFF
TGTGCCAGCAGCTTTCGGGGGGCGGGCACCGGGGAGCTGTTTTTT
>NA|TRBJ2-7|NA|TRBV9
CASSVGLGVLGEQYF
TGTGCCAGCAGCGTAGGTCTTGGAGTCTTGGGCGAGCAGTACTTC
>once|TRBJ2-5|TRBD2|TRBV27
CASSVTSGGLFGETQYF
TGTGCCAGCAGTGTGACTAGCGGGGGGCTGTTCGGGGAGACCCAGTACTTC
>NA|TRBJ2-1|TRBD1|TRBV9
CASSYWDREIYNEQFF
TGTGCCAGCAGCTACTGGGACAGGGAGATTTACAATGAGCAGTTCTTC
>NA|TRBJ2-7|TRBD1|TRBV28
CASSSTGGFTYEQYF
TGTGCCAGCAGTTCGACAGGGGGATTTACCTACGAGCAGTACTTC
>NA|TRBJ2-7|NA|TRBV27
CASSSWGGSSYEQYF
TGTGCCAGCAGTTCGTGGGGGGGCTCCTCCTACGAGCAGTACTTC
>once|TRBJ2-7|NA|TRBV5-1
CASSLGAGNYEQYF
TGCGCCAGCAGCTTGGGTGCGGGTAACTACGAGCAGTACTTC
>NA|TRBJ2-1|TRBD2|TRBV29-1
CSVAPGLAGGPTTFYNEQFF
TGCAGCGTTGCACCGGGACTAGCGGGAGGGCCTACTACGTTCTACAATGAGCAGTTCTTC
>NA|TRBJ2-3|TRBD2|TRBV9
CASSAAGGRTDTQYF
TGTGCCAGCAGCGCGGCGGGGGGCAGGACAGATACGCAGTATTTT
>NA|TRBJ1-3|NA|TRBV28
CASSGGGSGHSGNTIYF
TGTGCCAGCAGTGGGGGGGGATCCGGGCATTCCGGAAACACCATATATTTT
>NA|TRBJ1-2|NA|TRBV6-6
CASRQNQGRYGYTF
TGTGCCAGCAGACAAAACCAGGGAAGGTATGGCTACACCTTC
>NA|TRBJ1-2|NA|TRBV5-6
CASSLRPGDNYGYTF
TGTGCCAGCAGCTTGCGTCCGGGAGATAACTATGGCTACACCTTC
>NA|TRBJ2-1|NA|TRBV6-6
CASSGTGAYEQFF
TGTGCCAGCAGTGGGACGGGAGCATACGAGCAGTTCTTC
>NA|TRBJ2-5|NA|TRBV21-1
CASSNREETQYF
TGTGCCAGCAGCAACAGGGAAGAGACCCAGTACTTC
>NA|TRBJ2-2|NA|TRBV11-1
CASTPAFPNTGELFF
TGTGCCAGCACCCCAGCGTTTCCGAACACCGGGGAGCTGTTTTTT